This T cell receptor (beta chain) was sequenced during a study of tumor and adjacent non-tumor tissue in lung cancer. No cell sorting was done before RNA was extracted from the tissue. V was trimmed by 6 bases and J by 3 bases, leaving 14 bases between them. Germline CDR1 reads SNHLY; CDR2 reads FYNNEI. CDR3 length: 14 residues. A modified ARM-PCR protocol with three rounds of nested PCR amplified TCRbeta. TCRdb recomputed calls from the multiplex PCR reads with MiXCR, one row per CDR3 protein. The sample carries approximately 70,000 distinct CDR3 sequences, 73% recorded once. Points on this clonotype: A read error is possible here, since a much larger clone lies one base away.

The rearrangement joins TRBV2 to TRBJ1-2, with D unresolved. Source material: lung tumor tissue. This receptor was identified in a man aged 60 to 69 with non-small cell lung cancer. The CDR3 loop is CASSIVGFDYGYTF. The DNA of the CDR3 is TGTGCCAGCAGCATAGTAGGTTTCGACTATGGCTACACCTTC.